The table lists the clone carrying this TCR beta chain with a count of one. Its antigen is currently unknown. This sample stems from a study of shared clonotypes between healthy human individuals. Study in general: Each donor had three CD4 naive, three CD4 memory, two CD8 naive and one CD8 memory plate. Overall study results and limits: Read depth was anticipated to influence clonotype sharing among donors.

This CDR3 has 16 residues. Trimming cost V 3 bases and J 8 bases, with 17 bases left between them. The V gene's germline CDR1 is MGHRA and CDR2 YSYEKL. As handled by the study authors: Junction-only sequences without quality scores were provided by ImmunoSEQ, so filtering was different. Sequenced by immunoSEQ multiplex PCR; TCRdb stores in-frame clones only, minus some. That table supplies the V and J calls and clone size; D and trimming were determined from the DNA. Seen here are 850,000 to 1,200,000 clones, about 75% observed once, and the top ten hold about 1.5%. The donors were adults (healthy and HIV-negative) with no recent acute infections or vaccinations.

The TCR comes from a young man in good health. The chain recombines TRBV4-1 with TRBJ1-6; no clear D. Sequences were obtained from memory CD4+ T cells sorted from blood. Sample subset: CD45RA-negative fraction. The CDR3 DNA reads as TGCGCCAGCAGCCACCATAGCCAAGATACATATTCACCCCTCCACTTT. Amino acids: CASSHHSQDTYSPLHF.